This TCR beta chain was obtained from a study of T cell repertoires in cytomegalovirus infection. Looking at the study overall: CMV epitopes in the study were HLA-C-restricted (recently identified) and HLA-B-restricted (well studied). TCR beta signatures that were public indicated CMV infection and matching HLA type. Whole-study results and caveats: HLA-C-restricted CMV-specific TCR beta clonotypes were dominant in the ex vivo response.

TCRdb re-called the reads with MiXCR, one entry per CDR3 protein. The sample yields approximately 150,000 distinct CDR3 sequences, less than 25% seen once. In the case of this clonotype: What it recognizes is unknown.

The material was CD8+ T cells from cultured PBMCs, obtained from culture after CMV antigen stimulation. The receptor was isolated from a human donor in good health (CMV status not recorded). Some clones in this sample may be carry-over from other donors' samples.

CDR3 amino acids: CASSFRGQAKNIQYF. CDR3 nucleotide sequence: TGTGCCAGCAGTTTCAGGGGGCAGGCCAAAAACATTCAGTACTTC. The chain combines TRBV28 with TRBJ2-4, with 8 bases fitting TRBD1. V lost 3 bases, J lost 1 base, and 2 bases stayed unmatched. The CDR3 has 15 residues. Germline V gene data show CDR1 as MDHEN and CDR2 as SYDVKM.